This is a list of T cell receptor beta chains from one sample in a study of shared clonotypes between healthy human individuals. This table comes from immunoSEQ multiplex PCR, and its TCRdb copy is limited to in-frame clones, with some not included. The data show 650,000 to 700,000 clones, 80% to 95% seen once. The sample consisted of memory CD8+ T cells from PBMCs. Receptors originate from a man in his late teens or twenties in good health. Some clones in this sample may be carry-over from other donors' samples. The CDR3 runs from the conserved cysteine through the conserved F or W. A D gene is named only where the DNA matches it firmly. Size is omitted from some rows. Given values are once, few, many or a class for expanded clones.

v_call,d_call,clone_size,j_call,cdr3_aa,cdr3_nt
TRBV28,NA,NA,TRBJ1-2,CASSFDKWGYGYTF,TGTGCCAGCAGTTTTGACAAATGGGGCTATGGCTACACCTTC
TRBV19,NA,NA,TRBJ2-2,CASSNLDRRNTGELFF,TGTGCCAGTAGTAACCTAGACAGGAGGAACACCGGGGAGCTGTTTTTT
TRBV27,NA,NA,TRBJ1-5,CASSPLGAQPQHF,TGTGCCAGCAGCCCCCTAGGGGCACAGCCCCAGCATTTT
TRBV6-1,TRBD1,NA,TRBJ1-1,CASSELTGWAEAFF,TGTGCCAGCAGTGAACTGACAGGGTGGGCTGAAGCTTTCTTT
TRBV27,NA,NA,TRBJ2-2,CASALGPSGELFF,TGTGCCAGCGCACTAGGACCGTCCGGGGAGCTGTTTTTT
TRBV7-9,TRBD1,NA,TRBJ2-1,CASSLEQGGALYNEQFF,TGTGCCAGCAGCTTAGAACAGGGGGGAGCTCTCTACAATGAGCAGTTCTTC
TRBV4-3,TRBD2,NA,TRBJ2-7,CASSQSRLRERTYEQYF,TGCGCCAGCAGCCAATCTCGGTTGCGGGAGCGCACCTACGAGCAGTACTTC
TRBV27,NA,NA,TRBJ2-1,CASSLGGVNEQFF,TGTGCCAGCAGTTTAGGGGGAGTGAATGAGCAGTTCTTC
TRBV6-5,NA,NA,TRBJ1-1,CASSSGTTEAFF,TGTGCCAGCAGCTCAGGGACGACTGAAGCTTTCTTT
TRBV11-3,TRBD1,once,TRBJ2-5,CASSFRQGDQETQYF,TGTGCCAGCAGCTTCAGGCAGGGGGATCAAGAGACCCAGTACTTC
TRBV4-2,TRBD1,NA,TRBJ2-7,CASSQDPRTGPYF,TGTGCCAGCAGCCAAGACCCGAGGACAGGCCCCTACTTC
TRBV27,TRBD2,once,TRBJ2-7,CASSFLSGGGLLYEQYF,TGTGCCAGCAGTTTTTTGAGTGGCGGGGGACTCCTATACGAGCAGTACTTC
TRBV5-1,NA,NA,TRBJ1-1,CASSGASGAFF,TGCGCCAGCAGCGGAGCTAGTGGAGCTTTCTTT
TRBV5-6,TRBD1,NA,TRBJ2-1,CASSLPGQAYNEQFF,TGTGCCAGCAGCTTGCCGGGACAGGCCTACAATGAGCAGTTCTTC
TRBV28,NA,NA,TRBJ2-3,CASSLRLLLSTDTQYF,TGTGCCAGCAGTTTACGACTACTCCTAAGCACAGATACGCAGTATTTT
TRBV6-5,NA,few,TRBJ1-5,CASTGGHWIQPQHF,TGTGCCAGCACGGGGGGGCACTGGATCCAGCCCCAGCATTTT
TRBV11-2,TRBD2,NA,TRBJ2-7,CASSLGSSGSYEQYF,TGTGCCAGCAGCTTGGGTTCCAGCGGGAGCTACGAGCAGTACTTC
TRBV2,NA,NA,TRBJ1-2,CASSEPRHPNYGYTF,TGTGCCAGCAGTGAACCGAGACATCCTAACTATGGCTACACCTTC
TRBV6-5,NA,once,TRBJ2-7,CASSYSGFLGEQYF,TGTGCCAGCAGTTACTCCGGTTTCCTTGGCGAGCAGTACTTC
TRBV7-6,NA,NA,TRBJ1-2,CASSLEENNYGYTF,TGTGCCAGCAGCTTAGAGGAGAATAACTATGGCTACACCTTC
TRBV11-1,NA,NA,TRBJ2-7,CASSLLFGASSYEQYF,TGTGCCAGCAGCTTATTGTTCGGGGCCTCCTCCTACGAGCAGTACTTC
TRBV11-3,NA,NA,TRBJ2-7,CASSLAPGPGNEQYF,TGTGCCAGCAGCTTAGCTCCGGGTCCAGGGAACGAGCAGTACTTC
TRBV28,TRBD2,NA,TRBJ2-7,CASSFPYASGSYEQYF,TGTGCCAGCAGTTTTCCTTATGCTAGCGGGAGTTACGAGCAGTACTTC
TRBV10-3,NA,NA,TRBJ1-5,CAISEPGNNQPQHF,TGTGCCATCAGTGAACCGGGGAACAATCAGCCCCAGCATTTT
TRBV7-9,TRBD2,NA,TRBJ2-3,CASTSGSTDTQYF,TGTGCCAGCACCAGCGGGAGTACAGATACGCAGTATTTT
TRBV5-1,TRBD2,NA,TRBJ2-5,CASSFKGETGTTEETQYF,TGCGCCAGCAGCTTTAAAGGCGAGACGGGGACTACCGAAGAGACCCAGTACTTC
TRBV11-2,NA,NA,TRBJ2-1,CASSLGVLRGAGARNEQFF,TGTGCCAGCAGCTTAGGCGTTTTACGGGGCGCCGGCGCTCGGAATGAGCAGTTCTTC
TRBV29-1,TRBD1,NA,TRBJ1-2,CSVEDRTGRGYGYTF,TGCAGCGTTGAAGATCGGACAGGGAGAGGCTATGGCTACACCTTC
TRBV5-4,TRBD1,NA,TRBJ2-7,CASSFDRGSYEQYF,TGTGCCAGCAGCTTTGACAGGGGGTCCTACGAGCAGTACTTC
TRBV27,NA,NA,TRBJ2-7,CASSLGRGYSYEQYF,TGTGCCAGCAGTCTGGGGCGGGGCTACTCCTACGAGCAGTACTTC
TRBV4-3,NA,NA,TRBJ1-2,CASSHRGVSYGYTF,TGCGCCAGCAGCCACAGGGGCGTCAGCTATGGCTACACCTTC
TRBV11-2,NA,NA,TRBJ2-1,CASSFSGGSYNEQFF,TGTGCCAGCAGCTTTTCCGGCGGGTCCTACAATGAGCAGTTCTTC
TRBV30,NA,few,TRBJ1-1,CAWSVPYLNTEAFF,TGTGCCTGGAGTGTACCATACCTGAACACTGAAGCTTTCTTT
TRBV5-6,TRBD2,NA,TRBJ2-1,CASSRGRGSYNEQFF,TGTGCCAGCAGCAGAGGGAGGGGTTCCTACAATGAGCAGTTCTTC
TRBV4-2,NA,once,TRBJ2-3,CASSPTFGLNTDTQYF,TGTGCCAGCAGCCCCACCTTCGGGTTGAATACAGATACGCAGTATTTT
TRBV7-9,NA,NA,TRBJ2-7,CATREGSPSYEQYF,TGTGCCACCAGAGAAGGGTCCCCCTCCTACGAGCAGTACTTC
TRBV27,NA,NA,TRBJ1-2,CASGLEGLGYTF,TGTGCCAGCGGCCTCGAAGGTCTTGGCTACACCTTC
TRBV2,NA,once,TRBJ2-7,CASSKGHLEGLDNNEQYF,TGTGCCAGCAGTAAGGGCCATTTGGAGGGCCTAGATAATAACGAGCAGTACTTC
TRBV5-4,NA,NA,TRBJ2-1,CASSRGLADIEQFF,TGTGCCAGCAGCAGGGGGCTAGCGGACATAGAGCAGTTCTTC
TRBV5-1,NA,NA,TRBJ1-4,CASATWGAKTTNEKLFF,TGCGCCAGCGCTACATGGGGGGCCAAGACAACTAATGAAAAACTGTTTTTT
TRBV6-6,NA,NA,TRBJ2-7,CASSYFENYEQYF,TGTGCCAGCAGTTACTTTGAAAACTACGAGCAGTACTTC
TRBV9,NA,NA,TRBJ2-7,CASSAGSEASYEQYF,TGTGCCAGCAGCGCGGGGTCAGAGGCTAGCTACGAGCAGTACTTC
TRBV5-1,TRBD2,NA,TRBJ2-3,CASSPAGGTDTQYF,TGCGCCAGCAGCCCAGCGGGGGGCACAGATACGCAGTATTTT
TRBV9,TRBD2,NA,TRBJ2-7,CASSLGGSSYEQYF,TGTGCCAGCAGTTTGGGCGGGAGCTCCTACGAGCAGTACTTC
TRBV7-9,TRBD2,NA,TRBJ2-7,CASSLATSGSSYEQYF,TGTGCCAGCAGCTTAGCGACTAGCGGATCCTCCTACGAGCAGTACTTC
TRBV11-2,NA,NA,TRBJ1-2,CASSLDGQTLNYGYTF,TGTGCCAGCAGCTTAGATGGTCAGACACTTAACTATGGCTACACCTTC
TRBV4-1,TRBD2,NA,TRBJ2-7,CASSPGRGGTYEQYF,TGCGCCAGCAGCCCAGGGCGGGGGGGAACCTACGAGCAGTACTTC
TRBV6-5,TRBD2,once,TRBJ2-1,CASSYGPSGNNEQFF,TGTGCCAGCAGTTACGGTCCTAGCGGAAACAATGAGCAGTTCTTC
TRBV29-1,NA,once,TRBJ2-1,CSVEGSPWGWESSYNEQFF,TGCAGCGTTGAAGGTAGCCCATGGGGTTGGGAGAGCTCCTACAATGAGCAGTTCTTC
TRBV4-2,NA,NA,TRBJ1-2,CASSPPNYGYTF,TGTGCCAGCAGCCCTCCTAACTATGGCTACACCTTC
TRBV4-2,NA,NA,TRBJ2-1,CASSQASGQPNNEQFF,TGTGCCAGCAGCCAAGCCTCCGGACAGCCTAACAATGAGCAGTTCTTC
TRBV6-1,TRBD2,NA,TRBJ2-5,CASSDGGGTQETQYF,TGTGCCAGCAGTGACGGGGGGGGTACGCAAGAGACCCAGTACTTC